One T cell receptor beta chain is described in this entry. As yet, its antigen is unknown. The data stem from a study of cytomegalovirus exposure and HLA in healthy donors. Overall study: Out of 398 genotyped donors, less than 85% belonged to the Caucasian-associated ancestry cluster. Findings and caveats of the study: The HLA-A and HLA-B alleles of most subjects were reportedly predicted accurately from TCR beta sequences. More clonal expansion characterized HLA-associated TCR beta chains than equally common others in a later analysis. Associated with HLA alleles at 0.05 false discovery rate in a later analysis were fewer than 20,000 TCR beta sequences.

13 Jbeta primers and 60 Vbeta primers were used for the PCR. This table comes from immunoSEQ multiplex PCR, and its TCRdb copy is limited to in-frame clones, with some not included. The table includes more than 150,000 clones, roughly 80% detected once. Sequencing input: PBMCs. This clonotype was sampled from a woman younger than 35 in good health and CMV-seronegative.

This chain's CDR3 is CASTPPESTVFSYEQYF. The CDR3 DNA follows: TGTGCCAGCACCCCTCCCGAGTCGACAGTCTTCTCCTACGAGCAGTACTTC. The chain couples TRBV7-9 to TRBJ2-7, with D possibly matching TRBD1 (5 bases). Germline CDR1 is SEHNR and CDR2 is FQNEAQ (reference sequence). V lost 7 bases, J lost 0 bases, and 22 bases lay in between. The CDR3 spans 17 residues.